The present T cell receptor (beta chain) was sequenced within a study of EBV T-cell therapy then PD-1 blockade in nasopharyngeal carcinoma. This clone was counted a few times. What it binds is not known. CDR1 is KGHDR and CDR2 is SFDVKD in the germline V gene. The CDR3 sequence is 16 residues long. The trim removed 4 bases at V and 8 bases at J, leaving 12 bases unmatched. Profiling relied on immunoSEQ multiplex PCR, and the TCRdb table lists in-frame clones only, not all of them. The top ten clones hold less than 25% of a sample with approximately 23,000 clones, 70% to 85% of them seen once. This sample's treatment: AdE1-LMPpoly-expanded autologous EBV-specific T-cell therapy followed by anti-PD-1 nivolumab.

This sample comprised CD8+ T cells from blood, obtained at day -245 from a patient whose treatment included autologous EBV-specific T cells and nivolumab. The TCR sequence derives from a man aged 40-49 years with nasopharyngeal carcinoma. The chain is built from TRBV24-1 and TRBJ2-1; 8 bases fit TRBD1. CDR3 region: CATSDPGGLRFHEQFF. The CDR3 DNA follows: TGTGCCACCAGTGACCCAGGGGGCCTTCGGTTCCATGAGCAGTTCTTC.